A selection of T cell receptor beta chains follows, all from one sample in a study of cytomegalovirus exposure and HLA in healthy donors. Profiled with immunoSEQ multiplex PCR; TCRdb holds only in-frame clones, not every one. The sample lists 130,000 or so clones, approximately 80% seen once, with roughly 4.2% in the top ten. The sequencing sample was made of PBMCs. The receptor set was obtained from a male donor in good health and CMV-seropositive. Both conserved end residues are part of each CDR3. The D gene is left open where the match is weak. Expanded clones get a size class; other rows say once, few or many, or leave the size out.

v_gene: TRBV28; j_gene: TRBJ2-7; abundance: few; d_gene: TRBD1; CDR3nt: TGTGCCAGCATCGACAGGGGGCCCTTATCCTACGAGCAGTACTTC; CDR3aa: CASIDRGPLSYEQYF
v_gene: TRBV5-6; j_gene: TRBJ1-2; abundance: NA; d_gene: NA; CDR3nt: TGTGCCAGCAGCTTGGTGGCGGGCCCCCTCGGCTACACCTTC; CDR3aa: CASSLVAGPLGYTF
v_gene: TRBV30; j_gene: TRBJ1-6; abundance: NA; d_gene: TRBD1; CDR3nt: TGTGCCTGGAGCGTCTGGGACAGGGGGGAGTTGGATTCACCCCTCCACTTT; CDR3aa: CAWSVWDRGELDSPLHF
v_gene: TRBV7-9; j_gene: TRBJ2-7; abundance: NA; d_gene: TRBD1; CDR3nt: TGTTCCAGCAGCCCTGAACAGGGGGCCTACGAGCAGTACTTC; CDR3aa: CSSSPEQGAYEQYF
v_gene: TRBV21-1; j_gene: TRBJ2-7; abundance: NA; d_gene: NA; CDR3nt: TGTGCCACCCAACCCCGGACAGGGGGATCCTACGAGCAGTACTTC; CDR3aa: CATQPRTGGSYEQYF
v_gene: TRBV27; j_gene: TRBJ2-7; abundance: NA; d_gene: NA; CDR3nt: TGTGCCAGCAGTTTACGAGGGAGTCTTGGGACACCTCCCTACGAGCAGTACTTC; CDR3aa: CASSLRGSLGTPPYEQYF
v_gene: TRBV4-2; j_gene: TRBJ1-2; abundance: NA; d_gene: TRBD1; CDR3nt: TGTGCCAGCAGCCCTCCCGACGACAGGGATAGGGGCTACACCTTC; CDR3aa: CASSPPDDRDRGYTF
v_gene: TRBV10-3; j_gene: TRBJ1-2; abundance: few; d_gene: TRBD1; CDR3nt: TGTGCCATCAGTGAGTCGATGGGGACAGGGGTCGGCTATGGCTACACCTTC; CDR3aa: CAISESMGTGVGYGYTF
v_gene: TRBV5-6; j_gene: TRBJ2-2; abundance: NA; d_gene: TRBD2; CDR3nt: TGTGCCAGCAGCTTGGATCTAGCGGGGGGTCGCACCGGGGAGCTGTTTTTT; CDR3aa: CASSLDLAGGRTGELFF
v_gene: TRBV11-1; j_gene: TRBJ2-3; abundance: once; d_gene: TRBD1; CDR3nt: TGTGCCAGCAGCCCGACAGGGGGCGGCACAGATACGCAGTATTTT; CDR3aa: CASSPTGGGTDTQYF
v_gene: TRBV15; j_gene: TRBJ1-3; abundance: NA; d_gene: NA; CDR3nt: TGTGCCACCAGCAGAGATAGATCCGGGGAAGACACCATATATTTT; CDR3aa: CATSRDRSGEDTIYF
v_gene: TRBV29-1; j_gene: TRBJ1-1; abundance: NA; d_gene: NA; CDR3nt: TGCAGCGTTTGGGGGGGGAACACTGAAGCTTTCTTT; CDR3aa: CSVWGGNTEAFF
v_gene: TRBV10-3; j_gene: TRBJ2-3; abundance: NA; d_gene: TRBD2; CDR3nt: TGTGCCATCAGTCGCGGGGGAGACACAGATACGCAGTATTTT; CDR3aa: CAISRGGDTDTQYF
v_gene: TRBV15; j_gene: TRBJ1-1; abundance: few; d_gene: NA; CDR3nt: TGTGCCACCAGCAGGGGAGGCACTGAAGCTTTCTTT; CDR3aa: CATSRGGTEAFF
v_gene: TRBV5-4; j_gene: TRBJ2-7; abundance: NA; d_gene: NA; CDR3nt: TGTGCCAGCAGCTTGTACGGCAGGGTCAATTCCGAGCAGTACTTC; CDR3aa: CASSLYGRVNSEQYF
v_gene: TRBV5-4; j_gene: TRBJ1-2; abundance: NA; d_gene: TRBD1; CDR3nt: TGTGCCAGCAGCTTGTGGGGACAGGGCTATGGCTACACCTTC; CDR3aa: CASSLWGQGYGYTF
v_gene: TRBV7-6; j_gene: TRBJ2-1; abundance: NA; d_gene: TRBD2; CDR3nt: TGTGCCAGCAGTCCTTCGGGGGGGAGGGGGTTGGGAAGTGAGCAGTTCTTC; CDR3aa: CASSPSGGRGLGSEQFF
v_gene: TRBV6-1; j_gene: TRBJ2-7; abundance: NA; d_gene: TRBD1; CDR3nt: TGTGCCAGCAGGCGAGCCGGGACAGGGGGCAACGAGCAGTACTTC; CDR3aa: CASRRAGTGGNEQYF
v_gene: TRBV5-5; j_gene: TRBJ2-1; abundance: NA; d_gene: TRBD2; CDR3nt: TGTGCCAGCAGCTTGGATGGACTAGCGGGAGGGGATGAGCAGTTCTTC; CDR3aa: CASSLDGLAGGDEQFF
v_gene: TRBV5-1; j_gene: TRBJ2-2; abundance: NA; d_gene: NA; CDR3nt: TGCGCCAGCAGCACGGGACAGAACACCGGGGAGCTGTTTTTT; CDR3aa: CASSTGQNTGELFF
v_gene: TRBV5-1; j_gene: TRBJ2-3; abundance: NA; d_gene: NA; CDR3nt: TGCGCCAGCAGCTTGATGAGTCGCCCCACAGATACGCAGTATTTT; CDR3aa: CASSLMSRPTDTQYF
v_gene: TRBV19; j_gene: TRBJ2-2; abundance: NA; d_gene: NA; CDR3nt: TGTGCCAGTAGTGCCAGACAAGGATCCTCCACCGGGGAGCTGTTTTTT; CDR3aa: CASSARQGSSTGELFF
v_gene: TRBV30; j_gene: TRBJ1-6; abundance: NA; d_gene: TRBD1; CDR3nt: TGTGCCTGGAGTCGGACAGGAGATTGGTCACCCCTCCACTTT; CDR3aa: CAWSRTGDWSPLHF
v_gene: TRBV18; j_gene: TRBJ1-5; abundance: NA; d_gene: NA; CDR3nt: TGTGCCAGCTCGCCGACCTCCAGCGGGGATCAGCCCCAGCATTTT; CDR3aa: CASSPTSSGDQPQHF
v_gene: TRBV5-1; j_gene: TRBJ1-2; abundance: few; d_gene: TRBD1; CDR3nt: TGCGCCAGCAGTCCACAGGGGGAGGCCTATGGCTACACCTTC; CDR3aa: CASSPQGEAYGYTF
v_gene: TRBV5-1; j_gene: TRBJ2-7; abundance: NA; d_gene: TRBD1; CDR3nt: TGCGCCAGCAGCTTGGAAGGGACAGGCGGTTTAGAGCAGTACTTC; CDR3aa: CASSLEGTGGLEQYF
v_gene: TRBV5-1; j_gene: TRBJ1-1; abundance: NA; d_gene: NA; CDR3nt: TGCGCCAGCAGCTTGGCTTTGGGAGAAGGGAGGAACACTGAAGCTTTCTTT; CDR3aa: CASSLALGEGRNTEAFF
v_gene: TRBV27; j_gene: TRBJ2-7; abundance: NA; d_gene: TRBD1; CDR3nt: TGTGCCAGCAGTCACCCCAGGGGGCTTAACTACGAGCAGTACTTC; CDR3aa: CASSHPRGLNYEQYF
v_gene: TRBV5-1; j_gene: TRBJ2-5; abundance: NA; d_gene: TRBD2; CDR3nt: TGCGCCAGCAGCTTTGGGACTAGCGGGGAAGAGACCCAGTACTTC; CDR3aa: CASSFGTSGEETQYF
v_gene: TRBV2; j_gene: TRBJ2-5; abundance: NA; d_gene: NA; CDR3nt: TGTGCCAGCGCGTATGGGAGAGAGACCCAGTACTTC; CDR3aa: CASAYGRETQYF
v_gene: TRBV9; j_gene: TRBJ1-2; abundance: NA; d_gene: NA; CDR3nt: TGTGCCAGCAGCGTAGTAGTCCATACGGATGGCTACACCTTC; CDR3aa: CASSVVVHTDGYTF
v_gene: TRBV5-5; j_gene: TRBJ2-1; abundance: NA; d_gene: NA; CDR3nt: TGTGCCAGCAGCTTGGGCGGTGGACTGTACAATGAGCAGTTCTTC; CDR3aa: CASSLGGGLYNEQFF
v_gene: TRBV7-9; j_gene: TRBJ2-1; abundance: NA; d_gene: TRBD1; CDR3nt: TGTGCCAGCAGCTTAGGGGGACAGGGTAGTTTTGAGCAGTTCTTC; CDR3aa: CASSLGGQGSFEQFF
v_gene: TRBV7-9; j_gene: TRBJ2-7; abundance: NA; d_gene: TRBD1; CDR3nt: TGTGCCAGCAGCTCCCGGGACAGGGAATACGAGCAGTACTTC; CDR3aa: CASSSRDREYEQYF
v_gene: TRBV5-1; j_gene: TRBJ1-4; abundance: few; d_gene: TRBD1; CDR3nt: TGCGCCAGCAGCTTGTCAGGGGGCAAGGTGAATGAAAAACTGTTTTTT; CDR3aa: CASSLSGGKVNEKLFF
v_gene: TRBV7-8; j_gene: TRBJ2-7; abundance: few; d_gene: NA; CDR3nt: TGTGCCAGCAGCTTAGCAAGGGGGACACCCTCCTACGAGCAGTACTTC; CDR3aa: CASSLARGTPSYEQYF
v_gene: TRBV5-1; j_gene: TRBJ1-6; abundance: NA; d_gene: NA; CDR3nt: TGCGCCAGCAGCCAAGGACTGGGAAATTCACCCCTCCACTTT; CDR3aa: CASSQGLGNSPLHF
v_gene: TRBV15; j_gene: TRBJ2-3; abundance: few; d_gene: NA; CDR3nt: TGTGCCACCAGCAGAGATCCCCGGGGGGCCTCATATGATACGCAGTATTTT; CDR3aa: CATSRDPRGASYDTQYF
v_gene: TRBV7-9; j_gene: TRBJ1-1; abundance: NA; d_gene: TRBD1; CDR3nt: TGTGCCAGCAGCTTAGAACTGGGGCAGGGGGGAACTGAAGCTTTCTTT; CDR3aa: CASSLELGQGGTEAFF
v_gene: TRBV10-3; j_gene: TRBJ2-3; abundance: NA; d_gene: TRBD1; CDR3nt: TGTGCCATCAGTGAGACAGGGGATGGGGCAGATACGCAGTATTTT; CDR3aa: CAISETGDGADTQYF
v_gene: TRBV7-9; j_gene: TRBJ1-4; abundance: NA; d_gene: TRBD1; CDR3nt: TGTGCCAGCAGCCGTACAGGGGGCGTTGAAAAACTGTTTTTT; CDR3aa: CASSRTGGVEKLFF
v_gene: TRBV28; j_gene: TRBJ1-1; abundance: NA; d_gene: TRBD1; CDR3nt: TGTGCCAGCAGTCCTTGGACAGGGGGGGGATTGAACACTGAAGCTTTCTTT; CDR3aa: CASSPWTGGGLNTEAFF
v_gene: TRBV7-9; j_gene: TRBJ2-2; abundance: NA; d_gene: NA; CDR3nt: TGTGTTTTGGGAGTATCGAACACTTCTGCCGGGGAGCTGTTTTTT; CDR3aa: CVLGVSNTSAGELFF
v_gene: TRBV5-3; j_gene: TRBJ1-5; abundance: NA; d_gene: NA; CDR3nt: TGTGCCAGAAATCGGATGTGGGACATCAATCAGCCCCAGCATTTT; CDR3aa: CARNRMWDINQPQHF
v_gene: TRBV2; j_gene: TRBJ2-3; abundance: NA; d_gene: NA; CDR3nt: TGTGCCAGCAGTACCGTCGCTCTGGCAGGAGGAAAAGATACGCAGTATTTT; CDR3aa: CASSTVALAGGKDTQYF
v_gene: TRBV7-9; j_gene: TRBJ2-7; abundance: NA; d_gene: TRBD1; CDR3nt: TGTGCCAGCAGCCGGGACAGGGGGTCGGGCGAGCAGTACTTC; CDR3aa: CASSRDRGSGEQYF
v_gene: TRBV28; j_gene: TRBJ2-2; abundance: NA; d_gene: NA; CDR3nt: TGTGCCAGCACTACTAATTACAGGGTCCAAAACACCGGGGAGCTGTTTTTT; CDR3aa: CASTTNYRVQNTGELFF
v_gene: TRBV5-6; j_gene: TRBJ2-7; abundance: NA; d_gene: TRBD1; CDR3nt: TGTGCCAGCAGCTTGGGAGACAGGGTAACCTACGAGCAGTACTTC; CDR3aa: CASSLGDRVTYEQYF
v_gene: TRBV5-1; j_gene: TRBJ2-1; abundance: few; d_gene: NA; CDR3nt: TGCGCCAGCAGCTTGGAAGGTAGCGGAACCTACAATGAGCAGTTCTTC; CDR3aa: CASSLEGSGTYNEQFF
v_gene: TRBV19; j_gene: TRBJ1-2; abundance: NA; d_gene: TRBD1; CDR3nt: TGTGCCAGTAAGGAACAGGGGTCCTATGGCTACACCTTC; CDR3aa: CASKEQGSYGYTF